The 29 T cell receptor beta chains in this list originate from one sample, sequenced in a study of T cell responses to AZD1222 COVID-19 vaccine (dated by TCRdb to the early 2020s). The time point label, as the study defines it: baseline before first vaccination. The library was produced with the immunoSEQ multiplex PCR assay. As stored in TCRdb, this immuneACCESS dataset retains in-frame rearrangements with V and J assigned. A fraction of the clones does not appear; measured against another copy, unresolved V genes explain less than half of the discrepancy, and the remainder lacks a known reason. This sample gives about 97,000 clones in total; 80% to 90% of them show up just once. The ten largest account for approximately 7.5% of the sample. Here the sequenced sample was peripheral blood, taken on day 0 of AZD1222 vaccination. Source of these receptors: an adult in good health.

The sample holds a few counts of this clone. The chain joins TRBV7-2 to TRBJ2-7; 9 bases line up with TRBD2. Trimming removed 1 base from V and 3 bases from J; junction bases left unmatched: 7. Germline values: CDR1 SGHTA, CDR2 FQGNSA. The CDR3 has 16 residues. CDR3 loop: CASSLGGAGGFYEQYF. As DNA, the CDR3 is TGTGCCAGCAGCTTAGGGGGTGCGGGAGGGTTCTACGAGCAGTACTTC. The complete variable domain, with remaining parts taken from reference TRBV7-2 and TRBJ2-7, reads GAGVSQSPSNKVTEKGKDVELRCDPISGHTALYWYRQSLGQGLEFLIYFQGNSAPDKSGLPSDRFSAERTGGSVSTLTIQRTQQEDSAVYLCASSLGGAGGFYEQYFGPGTRLTVT.

The chain couples TRBV28 to TRBJ1-5; no reliable D call. Between the trimmed V and J ends, which lost 6 bases and 6 bases, there was a span of 9 bases. The germline gives CDR1 MDHEN, CDR2 SYDVKM. The CDR3 length is 12 residues. The CDR3 loop reads CASRTGSQPQHF. CDR3 nucleotides: TGTGCCAGCAGGACCGGGAGTCAGCCCCAGCATTTT. Filled out from reference TRBV28 and TRBJ1-5, the complete variable domain reads DVKVTQSSRYLVKRTGEKVFLECVQDMDHENMFWYRQDPGLGLRLIYFSYDVKMKEKGDIPEGYSVSREKKERFSLILESASTNQTSMYLCASRTGSQPQHFGDGTRLSIL.

The chain has TRBV12-2 and TRBJ2-7. TRBV12-2 is tagged as a pseudogene. CDR3 length: 16 amino acids. CDR3 region: CASRLARKGTPYEQYF. The DNA of the CDR3 is TGTGCAAGTCGCTTAGCGCGCAAGGGGACCCCCTACGAGCAGTACTTC.

This chain joins TRBV19 and TRBJ2-5; 10 nucleotides match TRBD1. Per the germline V gene, CDR1 is LNHDA and CDR2 is SQIVND (reference sequence). The ends lost 7 bases at V and 1 base at J; junction bases unmatched: 6. CDR3 length: 15 amino acids. The CDR3, as DNA: TGTGCCAGTACCTGGACAGGGGGGCCCCAAGAGACCCAGTACTTC. Amino acids: CASTWTGGPQETQYF.

The rearrangement joins TRBV5-1 to TRBJ2-1; D might be TRBD1 (5 bases). Trimming stripped 2 bases from V and 5 bases from J, with 14 bases between. The CDR3 loop spans 15 amino acids. Germline V CDR1 and CDR2: SGHRS, YFSETQ. Here the CDR3 DNA reads TGCGCCAGCAGCTTACATACCCCCAGGGACAATGAGCAGTTCTTC. It yields the protein CASSLHTPRDNEQFF.

This clone was seen a handful of times. V usage is TRBV3-1 (or the pseudogene TRBV3-2) and J usage is TRBJ1-2; TRBD1 matches 9 bases. The CDR3 extends over 14 amino acids. The V gene end was trimmed by 11 bases and the J gene end by 5 bases; junction bases not matched to a gene: 12. Germline V CDR1 and CDR2: LGHDT, YNNKEL (reference sequence). CDR3 nucleotides: TGTGCCTGGGGACAGGGCCTTTGGTCTTATGGCTACACCTTC. It codes for CAWGQGLWSYGYTF.

The chain is built from TRBV3-1 (or the pseudogene TRBV3-2) and TRBJ2-6, with D possibly matching TRBD1 (6 bases). V was trimmed by 0 bases and J by 1 base, leaving 13 bases between them. Germline CDR1 and CDR2: LGHDT and YNNKEL (reference sequence). The CDR3 is made up of 18 amino acids. CDR3 in amino acids: CASSQDRGHLSGANVLTF. The CDR3 DNA follows: TGTGCCAGCAGCCAAGATAGGGGACACCTTTCTGGGGCCAACGTCCTGACTTTC.

In its sample, this clone was seen once. The rearrangement links TRBV7-2 to TRBJ1-1; D not resolved. The germline V and J ends were trimmed by 2 bases and 1 base, with 14 bases remaining between them. CDR1 SGHTA and CDR2 FQGNSA come from the germline V gene. The CDR3 covers 16 residues. CDR3 amino acids: CASSLTGIWKNTEAFF. The CDR3 coding sequence is TGTGCCAGCAGCTTAACGGGGATATGGAAGAACACTGAAGCTTTCTTT.

This clone was found once. V gene TRBV27 combines with J gene TRBJ1-6; D not resolved. Trimming left V 6 bases short and J 7 bases short, with 10 bases between. This CDR3 is built from 13 residues. Germline V lookup: CDR1 MNHEY, CDR2 SMNVEV (reference sequence). CDR3 in amino acids: CASSFGKNSPLHF. In DNA form, the CDR3 reads TGTGCCAGCAGCTTCGGGAAGAATTCACCCCTCCACTTT.

V usage is TRBV28 and J usage is TRBJ2-7; D not resolved. CDR3 length: 11 amino acids. Trimming shortened V by 2 bases and J by 11 bases, and 10 bases separated the two germline ends. Germline CDR1 and CDR2: MDHEN and SYDVKM. The CDR3 DNA reads TGTGCCAGCAGTTTAACAGAGGAAGAGTACTTC. Protein product: CASSLTEEEYF.

The chain uses TRBV18 and TRBJ2-2; possible D gene TRBD1, 6 bases. Trimming left V 3 bases short and J 0 bases short, with 11 bases between. CDR3 length: 16 residues. Germline assignment: CDR1 KGHSH and CDR2 LQKENI. The CDR3 DNA reads as TGTGCCAGCTCACCCCCCCGACAGGCGAACACCGGGGAGCTGTTTTTT. Its protein is CASSPPRQANTGELFF.

The rearrangement links TRBV2 to TRBJ2-7; D is unclear. In germline, CDR1 is SNHLY, CDR2 FYNNEI. This CDR3 is 11 amino acids long. Trimming stripped 4 bases from V and 1 base from J, with 2 bases between. CDR3 residues: CASSGSYEQYF. The CDR3 DNA sequence: TGTGCCAGCAGTGGGTCCTACGAGCAGTACTTC.

The chain recombines TRBV28 with TRBJ1-3; 7 bases fit TRBD1. V lost 10 bases and J lost 0; bases outside the gene matches: 6. CDR1 and CDR2 (germline): MDHEN, SYDVKM. The CDR3 has 14 amino acids. This CDR3 is CATTGTDSGNTIYF. DNA of the CDR3: TGTGCCACCACTGGGACAGACTCTGGAAACACCATATATTTT.

The rearrangement uses TRBV6-9 and TRBJ1-5; D not certain. Between the trimmed V and J ends, which lost 1 base and 0 bases, there was a span of 10 bases. This CDR3 is built from 16 residues. The germline V gene has CDR1 MNHGY and CDR2 SVAAGI. The CDR3 nucleotides read TGTGCCAGCAGTTATTGTCCGTCCTATAGCAATCAGCCCCAGCATTTT. Residues: CASSYCPSYSNQPQHF.

The genes are TRBV10-3 and TRBJ1-2; TRBD1 matches 7 bases. This CDR3 contains 15 residues. Unmatched junction bases numbered 10, after V lost 2 bases and J lost 7 bases. CDR1 and CDR2 from the germline V gene are ENHRY and SYGVKD. CDR3 DNA: TGTGCCATCAGTGAGACAGGGGCCGGGGTTAGTGGCTACACCTTC. It specifies CAISETGAGVSGYTF.

This sequence joins TRBV19 and TRBJ1-2, with TRBD1 matching over 8 bases. CDR1 and CDR2 (germline): LNHDA, SQIVND (reference sequence). The CDR3 contains 13 residues. Germline trimming cut 2 bases from V and 8 bases from J; bases unmatched to any gene: 4. Here the CDR3 DNA reads TGTGCCAGTAGTATACAGGGGGCGCGAGGCTACACCTTC. Its protein product is CASSIQGARGYTF.

The chain uses TRBV6-5 and TRBJ1-1; D perhaps matches TRBD1 (5 bases). CDR3 length equals 14 residues. Germline V CDR1 and CDR2: MNHEY, SVGAGI. Trimming cost V 6 bases and J 0 bases, with 11 bases left between them. The CDR3 DNA follows: TGTGCCAGCAGGCCCGGGACTGTGAACACTGAAGCTTTCTTT. It translates to CASRPGTVNTEAFF.

J is TRBJ2-7 and V is TRBV6-2 or TRBV6-3, with a tentative D call TRBD1 (7 bases). The V gene's germline CDR1 is MNHEY and CDR2 SVGEGT. There are 13 residues in the CDR3. The V end was cut by 4 bases, the J end by 4 bases, with 11 bases between. CDR3 sequence: CASSWQGGYEQYF. The CDR3 region has the DNA TGTGCCAGCAGTTGGCAGGGGGGATACGAGCAGTACTTC.

The V gene is TRBV10-3, the J gene TRBJ2-7; 7 bases align to TRBD1. From germline, CDR1 is ENHRY and CDR2 SYGVKD. Trimming removed 4 bases from V and 2 bases from J; junction bases left unmatched: 5. The CDR3 contains 14 residues. The CDR3: CAISAGGWTYEQYF. The CDR3 nucleotides are TGTGCCATCAGTGCAGGGGGATGGACCTACGAGCAGTACTTC.

The V and J genes are TRBV5-1 and TRBJ2-5, with 8 positions matching TRBD1. The CDR3 runs 13 residues. Germline lookup yields CDR1 SGHRS and CDR2 YFSETQ. V shed 7 bases, J shed 2 bases, and the junction held 4 bases outside the gene matches. In DNA form, the CDR3 reads TGCGCCAGCTCCTGGGACAGGCAAGAGACCCAGTACTTC. Its protein is CASSWDRQETQYF.

This chain connects TRBV10-3 to TRBJ1-1; D gene unclear. The CDR3 is 13 amino acids. Per the germline V gene, CDR1 is ENHRY and CDR2 is SYGVKD. The V and J ends lost 7 bases and 5 bases respectively, with 14 bases between them. CDR3 amino acids: CAIKRADFTEAFF. CDR3 DNA sequence: TGTGCCATCAAACGGGCGGACTTTACTGAAGCTTTCTTT.

The chain couples TRBV6-5 to TRBJ2-7; D ambiguous. Germline CDR1 is MNHEY and CDR2 is SVGAGI. This CDR3 has 14 residues. Trimming pared 4 bases from V and 3 bases from J, leaving 13 bases between. CDR3 sequence: CASSLRHMGYEQYF. In DNA form, the CDR3 reads TGTGCCAGCAGTTTAAGACATATGGGCTACGAGCAGTACTTC.

The rearrangement joins TRBV19 to TRBJ1-1; tentatively, D is TRBD1 (5 bases). CDR3 length: 15 amino acids. Trimming took 4 bases from V and 5 from J, leaving 17 bases between them. Germline V gene data show CDR1 as LNHDA and CDR2 as SQIVND (reference sequence). CDR3 region: CASSSDSGGRTEAFF. CDR3 coding DNA: TGTGCCAGTAGTAGTGACAGTGGGGGAAGGACTGAAGCTTTCTTT.

The chain carries TRBV21-1 and TRBJ2-1; the listed D gene, TRBD2, was not tested against the DNA. TRBV21-1 is flagged as a pseudogene. The CDR3 length is 17 residues. Here the CDR3 DNA reads TGTGCCAGCAGCAAACTAGCGGGGGGGCTCCCGGGCAATGAGCAGTTCTTC. It is translated as CASSKLAGGLPGNEQFF.

The J gene is TRBJ2-1, the V gene TRBV3-1 (or the pseudogene TRBV3-2); D not resolved. The CDR3 is made up of 16 amino acids. Germline values: CDR1 LGHDT, CDR2 YNNKEL (reference sequence). Between the trimmed V and J ends, which lost 1 base and 9 bases, there was a span of 19 bases. The CDR3 DNA reads TGTGCCAGCAGCCAAGGGGCATTAGGCCTGAAGGGTGAGCAGTTCTTC. This encodes CASSQGALGLKGEQFF.

The chain joins TRBV30 to TRBJ2-3; TRBD2 agrees at 14 bases. Germline V CDR1 and CDR2: GTSNPN, SVGIG (reference sequence). Trimming removed 3 bases from V and 3 bases from J; junction bases left unmatched: 5. The CDR3 contains 16 residues. The CDR3 protein is CAWRPGTSGRTDTQYF. The DNA of the CDR3 is TGTGCCTGGAGACCCGGGACTAGCGGGAGAACAGATACGCAGTATTTT.

The rearrangement uses TRBV6-1 and TRBJ2-6; a weak D match, TRBD2 (5 bases). The CDR3 sequence is 15 residues long. Germline values: CDR1 MNHNS, CDR2 SASEGT. The germline V and J ends were trimmed by 3 bases and 2 bases, with 8 bases remaining between them. The DNA for the CDR3 is TGTGCCAGCAGTGAGAGGGAAGCTGGGGCCAACGTCCTGACTTTC. This encodes CASSEREAGANVLTF.

This clone was seen once. The rearrangement links TRBV14 to TRBJ1-2, with 11 bases matching TRBD1. The CDR3 is 13 residues long. The germline V gene has CDR1 SGHDN and CDR2 FVKESK. Trimming at V came to 5 bases and at J to 6 bases, leaving 2 bases not matched to a gene. The CDR3 spells CASSGTGGHGYTF. The CDR3 DNA reads as TGTGCCAGCAGCGGGACAGGGGGGCATGGCTACACCTTC.

This chain connects TRBV9 to TRBJ2-7, with 10 bases matching TRBD2. Trimming took 4 bases from V and 3 from J; bases not matched to a gene: 10. The CDR3 covers 16 residues. Looked up from germline, CDR1 is SGDLS and CDR2 is YYNGEE. The CDR3 sequence: CASSTFSSGSLYEQYF. The CDR3 coding sequence is TGTGCCAGCAGCACCTTCTCTAGCGGGAGTCTCTACGAGCAGTACTTC.